The sample holds many counts of the clone carrying this T cell receptor (beta chain). Mismatch with germline at one junction end may stem from a read error. This sample was taken from a study of T-cell reconstitution after alpha-beta-depleted transplantation in children. The TCRbeta library was prepared with unique molecular identifiers. MiXCR was run by TCRdb on the PCR reads, yielding one entry per CDR3 protein. This table has about 90,000 distinct CDR3 sequences, roughly 8% appearing once. This CDR3 region has 18 residues. Germline V lookup: CDR1 SGHAT, CDR2 FQDESV (reference sequence). The specimen comprised PBMCs from the stem cell graft donor, sampled from the stem cell graft. The TCR sequence derives from a human donor who donated a stem cell graft to a child with congenital amegakaryocytic thrombocytopenia. V gene TRBV11-1 combines with J gene TRBJ2-3; 13 bases are a match to TRBD2. As DNA, the CDR3 is TGTGCCACCAGCGGGGGGACTAGCGGGGAAGCTTTCACAGATACGCAGTATTTT. It yields the protein CATSGGTSGEAFTDTQYF.